Listed here is a single T cell receptor (beta chain). TCRdb keeps only in-frame clones here, not all; method: immunoSEQ multiplex PCR. The table records 950 to 1,500 clones, about 85% of them present only once. This sample is drawn from a study of T cell repertoires in ileal Crohn's disease. Whole-study context: Biopsies of the neoterminal ileum at postoperative colonoscopy form M6 samples.

Time point noted: neoterminal ileum biopsy at postoperative endoscopy, about 6 months after surgery. This sequence was found in an adult with Crohn's disease. The sequenced sample was ileal tissue.

For the CDR3, the DNA is TGTGCCAGCAGATCCCTCTCCTGGAACACTGAAGCTTTCTTT. Translated, it gives CASRSLSWNTEAFF. V usage is TRBV6-5 and J usage is TRBJ1-1, with D unclear. The CDR3 runs 14 residues. Germline values: CDR1 MNHEY, CDR2 SVGAGI. The V gene lost 6 bases and the J gene lost 1 base, with 12 bases spanning the gap.